A selection of T cell receptor beta chains follows, all from one sample in a study of blood T cell repertoires in COVID-19. Profiled with immunoSEQ multiplex PCR; TCRdb holds only in-frame clones, not every one. The data hold some 350,000 clones, with around nine tenths observed a single time. Material for sequencing was peripheral blood. These receptors originate from a human donor in a cohort sampled during active COVID-19. CDR3s include the opening cysteine and the closing phenylalanine or tryptophan. Each record gives: D gene, clone size, V gene, CDR3 length, J gene, CDR3 DNA, CDR3 protein. The D gene is left open where the match is weak. Where a row states a size, it is once, few, many or the class of an expanded clone; other rows omit it.

d_gene: .; abundance: .; v_gene: TRBV9; len: 15; j_gene: TRBJ1-4; CDR3nt: TGTGCCAGCAGCGTAGGCCCGGGACTGAATGAAAAACTGTTTTTT; CDR3aa: CASSVGPGLNEKLFF
d_gene: .; abundance: .; v_gene: TRBV12-3/TRBV12-4; len: 13; j_gene: TRBJ2-1; CDR3nt: TGTGCCAGCAGTTTAGTTAGTCTGGATGAGCAGTTCTTC; CDR3aa: CASSLVSLDEQFF
d_gene: .; abundance: few; v_gene: TRBV6-5; len: 14; j_gene: TRBJ2-2; CDR3nt: TGTGCCAGCAGGAGCTTTGCGAACACCGGGGAGCTGTTTTTT; CDR3aa: CASRSFANTGELFF
d_gene: .; abundance: .; v_gene: TRBV12-3/TRBV12-4; len: 12; j_gene: TRBJ1-1; CDR3nt: TGTGCCAGCAGTTTAATCGGGGGACTGGCTTTCTTT; CDR3aa: CASSLIGGLAFF
d_gene: .; abundance: .; v_gene: TRBV4-1; len: 15; j_gene: TRBJ2-7; CDR3nt: TGCGCCAGCAGTATAACGGGAGCGGGCCTATACGAGCAGTACTTC; CDR3aa: CASSITGAGLYEQYF
d_gene: .; abundance: .; v_gene: TRBV9; len: 14; j_gene: TRBJ1-1; CDR3nt: TGTGCCAGCACCCCAGGGGAGGGGAGCACTGAAGCTTTCTTT; CDR3aa: CASTPGEGSTEAFF
d_gene: .; abundance: .; v_gene: TRBV19; len: 15; j_gene: TRBJ1-4; CDR3nt: TGTGCCAGTAGTCCCTCCGGGGTTTGGGGTGAAAAACTGTTTTTT; CDR3aa: CASSPSGVWGEKLFF
d_gene: .; abundance: .; v_gene: TRBV15; len: 10; j_gene: TRBJ2-1; CDR3nt: TGTGCCACAGGGGGCAATGAGCAGTTCTTC; CDR3aa: CATGGNEQFF
d_gene: .; abundance: .; v_gene: TRBV19; len: 13; j_gene: TRBJ2-5; CDR3nt: TGTGCCAGTCTAGGCCGGCTATCGGAGACCCAGTACTTC; CDR3aa: CASLGRLSETQYF
d_gene: .; abundance: once; v_gene: TRBV29-1; len: 13; j_gene: TRBJ1-1; CDR3nt: TGCAGCGTTGGGAGGGCCTCTGGGACTGAAGCTTTCTTT; CDR3aa: CSVGRASGTEAFF
d_gene: TRBD1; abundance: few; v_gene: TRBV11-2; len: 16; j_gene: TRBJ2-3; CDR3nt: TGTGCCAGCAGCCCTCGTTTGGGGGACAGGGGGCAAACGCAGTATTTT; CDR3aa: CASSPRLGDRGQTQYF
d_gene: .; abundance: .; v_gene: TRBV28; len: 13; j_gene: TRBJ1-6; CDR3nt: TGTGCCAGCAGTTCGGGGGTAGTTTCACCCCTCCACTTT; CDR3aa: CASSSGVVSPLHF
d_gene: TRBD1; abundance: few; v_gene: TRBV5-4; len: 14; j_gene: TRBJ1-1; CDR3nt: TGTGCCAGCAGCGAGGACAGGTTGAACACTGAAGCTTTCTTT; CDR3aa: CASSEDRLNTEAFF
d_gene: TRBD1; abundance: many; v_gene: TRBV3-1/TRBV3-2; len: 14; j_gene: TRBJ1-5; CDR3nt: TGTGCCAGCAGCCCAACAGGGGGTGATCAGCCCCAGCATTTT; CDR3aa: CASSPTGGDQPQHF
d_gene: .; abundance: .; v_gene: TRBV5-1; len: 14; j_gene: TRBJ2-1; CDR3nt: TGCGCCAGCAGCATTGCGGCGGCCTCAAATGAGCAGTTCTTC; CDR3aa: CASSIAAASNEQFF
d_gene: TRBD2; abundance: .; v_gene: TRBV30; len: 14; j_gene: TRBJ2-3; CDR3nt: TGTGCCTGGACAGCGGGGGGGCTCACAGATACGCAGTATTTT; CDR3aa: CAWTAGGLTDTQYF
d_gene: .; abundance: .; v_gene: TRBV2; len: 16; j_gene: TRBJ1-6; CDR3nt: TGTGCCAGCAGTGAAAGGAGCCGGAGCTATAATTCACCCCTCCACTTT; CDR3aa: CASSERSRSYNSPLHF
d_gene: .; abundance: .; v_gene: TRBV9; len: 14; j_gene: TRBJ2-1; CDR3nt: TGTGCCAGCAGCGTTAGTAGCGGCTACAATGAGCAGTTCTTC; CDR3aa: CASSVSSGYNEQFF
d_gene: TRBD1; abundance: .; v_gene: TRBV3-1/TRBV3-2; len: 14; j_gene: TRBJ1-4; CDR3nt: TGTGCCAGCAGCCAAGGGCAGGGGGCGAGTCAGGTGTTTTTT; CDR3aa: CASSQGQGASQVFF
d_gene: TRBD2; abundance: .; v_gene: TRBV2; len: 15; j_gene: TRBJ2-1; CDR3nt: TGTGCCAGCAGTGAAGTGGGACTAGGGTCCAATGAGCAGTTCTTC; CDR3aa: CASSEVGLGSNEQFF
d_gene: TRBD2; abundance: .; v_gene: TRBV5-4; len: 17; j_gene: TRBJ2-2; CDR3nt: TGTGCCAGCAGCTTGGCAGCGGGGGGGCTGAACACCGGGGAGCTGTTTTTT; CDR3aa: CASSLAAGGLNTGELFF
d_gene: TRBD2; abundance: .; v_gene: TRBV5-1; len: 16; j_gene: TRBJ2-2; CDR3nt: TGCGCCAGCAGCTTGACGTCCCGGGGGGACACCGGGGAGCTGTTTTTT; CDR3aa: CASSLTSRGDTGELFF
d_gene: .; abundance: .; v_gene: TRBV18; len: 14; j_gene: TRBJ2-1; CDR3nt: TGTGCCAGCTTTCGGTCCTCCTCCTACAATGAGCAGTTCTTC; CDR3aa: CASFRSSSYNEQFF
d_gene: TRBD1; abundance: .; v_gene: TRBV6-1; len: 17; j_gene: TRBJ1-6; CDR3nt: TGTGCCAGCAGTGGCGGGACAGGGGGACCGTATAATTCACCCCTCCACTTT; CDR3aa: CASSGGTGGPYNSPLHF
d_gene: .; abundance: .; v_gene: TRBV7-7; len: 15; j_gene: TRBJ2-1; CDR3nt: TGTGCTAGCAGCTTAGCCCCCGGGACAAACAATGAGCAGTTCTTC; CDR3aa: CASSLAPGTNNEQFF
d_gene: .; abundance: .; v_gene: TRBV2; len: 15; j_gene: TRBJ2-2; CDR3nt: TGTGCCAGCAGCCGCTTATCGGCGGTTCCCGGGGAGCTGTTTTTT; CDR3aa: CASSRLSAVPGELFF